The source of this T cell receptor (beta chain) is a study of cytomegalovirus exposure and HLA in healthy donors. Study observations and caveats: The listing of some 170 TCR beta chains classed them as cytomegalovirus-associated. As confirmed in vitro, three CMV-associated chains were specific for CMV antigens. It was reportedly the case that the classifier diagnosed cytomegalovirus status with high specificity and sensitivity.

J lost 4 bases, V lost 6 bases, and 4 bases had no gene match. Germline CDR1 MNHEY, CDR2 SVGAGI. CDR3 length: 13 residues. Here immunoSEQ multiplex PCR was the method, and the copy in TCRdb shows in-frame clones only, minus some. The sample has roughly 240,000 clones, around nine tenths seen once. As to this clone: Its antigen is undetermined.

Separate from the approximately 730-subject first cohort, the approximately 120-subject validation cohort was the one that the donors belonged to. Input material: PBMCs. J is TRBJ2-5 and V is TRBV6-5; 8 bases align to TRBD1. The receptor's source is a man younger than 35 in good health and CMV-seronegative. DNA for the CDR3: TGTGCCAGCAGGGCAGGGGGCGGAGAGACCCAGTACTTC. Amino acid sequence: CASRAGGGETQYF.